The sequence of this TCR beta chain was determined in a study of technical replicates of blood from a handful of donors. The protocol was immunoSEQ multiplex PCR, while the TCRdb copy is restricted to in-frame clones and leaves out a portion. The sample shows tens of thousands of clones, 90% to 97% of them seen only once. With 3 bases removed from V and 3 bases from J, the gap between germline ends came to 15 bases. The V gene's germline CDR1 is SGHAT and CDR2 FQNNGV. The CDR3 extends over 15 amino acids. The specimen sequenced was T cells isolated from PBMCs. The chain is built from TRBV11-2 and TRBJ2-7, with D perhaps TRBD1 (6 bases). The source is a human donor in good health. This chain's CDR3 is CASSFQTGDFYEQYF. CDR3 DNA: TGTGCCAGCAGCTTCCAGACAGGAGACTTCTACGAGCAGTACTTC.